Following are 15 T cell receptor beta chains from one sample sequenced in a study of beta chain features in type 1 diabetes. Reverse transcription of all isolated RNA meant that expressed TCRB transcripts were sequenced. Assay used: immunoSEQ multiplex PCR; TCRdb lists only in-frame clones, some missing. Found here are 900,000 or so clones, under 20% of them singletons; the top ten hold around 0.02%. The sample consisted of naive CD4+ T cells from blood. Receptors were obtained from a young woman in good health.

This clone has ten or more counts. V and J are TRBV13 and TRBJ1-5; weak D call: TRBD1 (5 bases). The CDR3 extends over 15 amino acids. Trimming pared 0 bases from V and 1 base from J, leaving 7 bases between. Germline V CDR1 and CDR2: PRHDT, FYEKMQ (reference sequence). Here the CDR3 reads CASSLGAGSNQPQHF. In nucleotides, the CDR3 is TGTGCCAGCAGCTTAGGTGCAGGGAGCAATCAGCCCCAGCATTTT.

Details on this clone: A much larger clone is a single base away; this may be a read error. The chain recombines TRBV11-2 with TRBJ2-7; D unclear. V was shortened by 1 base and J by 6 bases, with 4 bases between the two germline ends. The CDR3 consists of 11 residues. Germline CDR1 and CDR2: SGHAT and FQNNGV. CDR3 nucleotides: TGTGCCAGCAGCTTAGCCTTCGAGCAGTACTTC. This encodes CASSLAFEQYF.

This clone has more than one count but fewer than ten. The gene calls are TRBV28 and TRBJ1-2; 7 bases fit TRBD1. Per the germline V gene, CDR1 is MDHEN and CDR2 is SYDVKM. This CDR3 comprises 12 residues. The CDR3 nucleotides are TGTGCTGCAGGGACAGTAAACTATGGCTACACCTTC. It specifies CAAGTVNYGYTF.

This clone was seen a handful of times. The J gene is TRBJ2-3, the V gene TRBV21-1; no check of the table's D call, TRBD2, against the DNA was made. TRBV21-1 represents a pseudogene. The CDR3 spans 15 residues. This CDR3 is CASSGGGGGTDTQYF. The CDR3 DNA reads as TGTGCCAGCAGCGGCGGTGGCGGAGGCACAGATACGCAGTATTTT.

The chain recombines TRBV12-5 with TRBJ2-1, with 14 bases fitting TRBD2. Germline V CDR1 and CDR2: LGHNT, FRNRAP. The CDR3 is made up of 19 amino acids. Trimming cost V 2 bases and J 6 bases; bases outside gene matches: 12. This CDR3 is CASGLIPGLAGVWVNEQFF. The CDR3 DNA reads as TGTGCTAGTGGTTTGATCCCGGGACTAGCGGGAGTGTGGGTCAATGAGCAGTTCTTC.

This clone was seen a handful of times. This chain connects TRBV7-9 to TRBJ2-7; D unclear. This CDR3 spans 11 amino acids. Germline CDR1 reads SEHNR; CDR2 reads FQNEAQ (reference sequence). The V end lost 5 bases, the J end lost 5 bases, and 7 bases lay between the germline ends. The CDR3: CASSQRNEQYF. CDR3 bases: TGTGCCAGCAGCCAGAGGAACGAGCAGTACTTC.

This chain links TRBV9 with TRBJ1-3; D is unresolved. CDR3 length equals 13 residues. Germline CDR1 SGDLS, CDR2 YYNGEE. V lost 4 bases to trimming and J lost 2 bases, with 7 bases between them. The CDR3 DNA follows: TGTGCCAGCAGCCGGGTCCCTGGAAACACCATATATTTT. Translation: CASSRVPGNTIYF.

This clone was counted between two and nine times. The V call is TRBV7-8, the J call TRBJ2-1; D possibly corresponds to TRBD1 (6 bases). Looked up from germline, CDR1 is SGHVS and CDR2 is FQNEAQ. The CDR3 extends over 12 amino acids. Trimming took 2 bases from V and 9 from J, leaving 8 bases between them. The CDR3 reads CASSLRGGEQFF. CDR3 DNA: TGTGCCAGCAGCTTACGAGGGGGTGAGCAGTTCTTC.

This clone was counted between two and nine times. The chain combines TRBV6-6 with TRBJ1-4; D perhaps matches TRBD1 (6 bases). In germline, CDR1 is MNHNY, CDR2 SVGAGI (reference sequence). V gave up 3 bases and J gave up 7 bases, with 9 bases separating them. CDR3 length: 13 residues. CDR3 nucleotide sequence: TGTGCCAGCAGTTATTTCAGGGGTGAAAAACTGTTTTTT. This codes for CASSYFRGEKLFF.

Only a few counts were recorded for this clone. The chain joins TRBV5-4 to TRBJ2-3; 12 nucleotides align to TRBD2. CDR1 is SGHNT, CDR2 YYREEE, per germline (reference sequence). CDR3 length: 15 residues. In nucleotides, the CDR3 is TGTGCGTCAACGCCTAGCGGGAGGGCGTCGGATACGCAGTATTTT. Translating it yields CASTPSGRASDTQYF. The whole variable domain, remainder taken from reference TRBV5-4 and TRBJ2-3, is ETGVTQSPTHLIKTRGQQVTLRCSSQSGHNTVSWYQQALGQGPQFIFQYYREEENGRGNFPPRFSGLQFPNYSSELNVNALELDDSALYLCASTPSGRASDTQYFGPGTRLTVL.

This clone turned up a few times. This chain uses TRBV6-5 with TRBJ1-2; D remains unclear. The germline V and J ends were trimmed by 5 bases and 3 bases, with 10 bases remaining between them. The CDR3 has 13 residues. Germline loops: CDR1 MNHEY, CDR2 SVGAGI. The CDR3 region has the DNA TGTGCCAGCAGTGAAGCGGTCCACTATGGCTACACCTTC. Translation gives CASSEAVHYGYTF.

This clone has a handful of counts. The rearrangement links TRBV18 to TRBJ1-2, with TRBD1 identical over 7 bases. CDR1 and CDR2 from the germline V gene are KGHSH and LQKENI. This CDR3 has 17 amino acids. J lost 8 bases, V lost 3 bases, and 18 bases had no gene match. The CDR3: CASSPSSGTEGRGGYTF. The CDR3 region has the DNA TGTGCCAGCTCACCCTCTTCCGGGACAGAAGGGAGAGGAGGCTACACCTTC.

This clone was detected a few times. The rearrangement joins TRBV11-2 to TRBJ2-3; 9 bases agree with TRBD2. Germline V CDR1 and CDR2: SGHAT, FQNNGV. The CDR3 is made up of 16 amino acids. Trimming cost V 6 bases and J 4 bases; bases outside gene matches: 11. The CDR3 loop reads CASSFLGGRGSDTQYF. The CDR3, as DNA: TGTGCCAGCAGTTTCTTGGGCGGGAGGGGATCAGATACGCAGTATTTT.

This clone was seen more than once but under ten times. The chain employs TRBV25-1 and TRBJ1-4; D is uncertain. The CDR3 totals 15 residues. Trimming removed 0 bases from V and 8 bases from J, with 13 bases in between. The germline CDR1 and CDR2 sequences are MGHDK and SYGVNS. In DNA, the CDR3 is TGTGCCAGCAGTGAATATACACACAGCAGGGAAAAACTGTTTTTT. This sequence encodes CASSEYTHSREKLFF.

CDR3: CASNTGWSDTQYF. The CDR3 DNA is TGCGCCAGCAATACCGGGTGGTCAGATACGCAGTATTTT. The V and J genes are TRBV5-1 and TRBJ2-3; no definite D call. Trimming took 6 bases from V and 4 from J, leaving 12 bases between them. Germline CDR1 is SGHRS and CDR2 is YFSETQ. The CDR3 loop spans 13 amino acids.